These 5 T cell receptor beta chains share one sample of origin, sequenced in a study of Graves' ophthalmopathy and Graves' hyperthyroidism. Amplified TCR beta CDR3 regions were obtained using RNA transcripts as template. After a first-round RT-PCR with HTBI primers, a second-round multiplex PCR was run. TCRdb fed the multiplex PCR reads into MiXCR, producing one record per CDR3 protein. The data hold about 1.1 million distinct CDR3 sequences, with about 35% observed a single time. Source material: peripheral blood or thyroid tissue (not recorded which). These receptors originate from an adult man with Graves' hyperthyroidism.

This clonotype has only one observation. The limits of the CDR3 on the DNA are not certain, so only TCRdb's listed CDR3 is given. The CDR3 region is CACSARDYRASSNYGYTF. V usage is TRBV25-1 and J usage is TRBJ1-2; the D call of TRBD1 is as the table states it, not checked on the DNA. The CDR3 comprises 18 residues, both ends counted. CDR1 and CDR2 (germline): MGHDK, SYGVNS.

V is TRBV7-8 and J is TRBJ2-5; 13 bases line up with TRBD2. This CDR3 spans 16 amino acids. Germline values: CDR1 SGHVS, CDR2 FQNEAQ. V shed 4 bases and J 4 bases; nucleotides not matched to a gene: 6. Here the CDR3 reads CASSYRTSGGGETQYF. In nucleotides, the CDR3 is TGTGCCAGCAGCTACCGGACTAGCGGGGGAGGAGAGACCCAGTACTTC.

This chain links TRBV20-1 with TRBJ2-5, with 11 positions matching TRBD2. V trimming: 6 bases; J trimming: 3 bases; junction bases outside the gene matches: 3. The germline V gene encodes CDR1 DFQATT and CDR2 SNEGSKA (reference sequence). This CDR3 region has 13 residues. This chain's CDR3 is CSAAGLAEETQYF. As DNA, the CDR3 is TGCAGTGCAGCGGGACTAGCGGAAGAGACCCAGTACTTC.

The V gene is TRBV7-2, the J gene TRBJ2-7; TRBD2 agrees at 7 bases. The germline V gene encodes CDR1 SGHTA and CDR2 FQGNSA. CDR3 length: 17 residues. V dropped 3 bases and J dropped 2; count of bases not matched to a gene: 13. For the CDR3, the DNA is TGTGCCAGCAGCTTTTTTCGTTCAGGCGGGGGAGCCTACGAGCAGTACTTC. This codes for CASSFFRSGGGAYEQYF.

This clonotype was seen a few times. This clone may be a read error of a much larger clone one base away. V usage is TRBV14 and J usage is TRBJ1-1, with D unclear. The CDR3 is 11 residues long. Trimming shortened V by 5 bases and J by 8 bases, and 9 bases separated the two germline ends. Germline V gene data show CDR1 as SGHDN and CDR2 as FVKESK. In DNA, the CDR3 is TGTGCCAGCAGCGAGACGGGAGAAGCTTTCTTT. Protein product: CASSETGEAFF.